This T cell receptor (beta chain) was identified during a study of blood T cell repertoires in COVID-19. The CDR3 extends over 13 amino acids. The V gene lost 1 base and the J gene lost 5 bases, with 11 bases spanning the gap. Germline CDR1 and CDR2: GTSNPN and SVGIG (reference sequence). Repertoires were generated with immunoSEQ multiplex PCR, while TCRdb's copy carries only in-frame clones and drops some. Among about 89,000 clones listed, 78% were seen once. Input material: peripheral blood. V gene TRBV30 combines with J gene TRBJ1-1; D is possibly TRBD1 (5 bases). The TCR was taken from a man in his sixties or seventies with COVID-19, enrolled during active disease. CDR3 region: CAWSAGPGTEAFF. The CDR3 region has the DNA TGTGCCTGGAGTGCAGGGCCCGGAACTGAAGCTTTCTTT.